These T cell receptor beta chains were read from a single sample in a study of blood T cell repertoires in COVID-19. Here immunoSEQ multiplex PCR was the method, and the copy in TCRdb shows in-frame clones only, minus some. This repertoire shows over 450,000 clones, 85% to 90% found once; its top ten account for roughly 8.3%. The sequenced material came from peripheral blood. These receptors came from a woman aged 45-60 years with COVID-19, enrolled during active disease. Both conserved end residues are part of each CDR3. Fields, in order: clone size, J gene, D gene, V gene, CDR3 protein, CDR3 DNA. D genes are given only for firm matches. Size tells how often a clone was seen (once, few, many) or the class of an expanded clone, and some rows leave it out.

clone size: NA
J gene: TRBJ1-1
D gene: NA
V gene: TRBV7-9
CDR3 protein: CASSPGGREVGKAFF
CDR3 DNA: TGTGCCAGCAGCCCGGGCGGCAGGGAGGTAGGAAAGGCTTTCTTT

clone size: NA
J gene: TRBJ2-1
D gene: TRBD1
V gene: TRBV3-1/TRBV3-2
CDR3 protein: CASSATGAFNEQFF
CDR3 DNA: TGTGCCAGCAGCGCGACAGGGGCCTTCAATGAGCAGTTCTTC

clone size: NA
J gene: TRBJ2-1
D gene: NA
V gene: TRBV5-6
CDR3 protein: CASSLGGGYEQFF
CDR3 DNA: TGTGCCAGCAGCTTAGGGGGAGGGTATGAGCAGTTCTTC

clone size: NA
J gene: TRBJ1-3
D gene: NA
V gene: TRBV2
CDR3 protein: CASSDPGAPGNTIYF
CDR3 DNA: TGTGCCAGCAGTGACCCCGGAGCCCCTGGAAACACCATATATTTT

clone size: NA
J gene: TRBJ1-1
D gene: TRBD1
V gene: TRBV19
CDR3 protein: CASSSLARGQGYTEAFF
CDR3 DNA: TGTGCCAGTAGTTCCCTCGCCAGGGGGCAGGGGTACACTGAAGCTTTCTTT

clone size: NA
J gene: TRBJ2-5
D gene: TRBD1
V gene: TRBV6-5
CDR3 protein: CASSYSGQGRKTQYF
CDR3 DNA: TGTGCCAGCAGTTACTCAGGACAGGGACGAAAGACCCAGTACTTC

clone size: NA
J gene: TRBJ1-2
D gene: NA
V gene: TRBV25-1
CDR3 protein: CASSLRGGEFGYTF
CDR3 DNA: TGTGCCAGCAGCCTAAGGGGAGGGGAGTTCGGCTACACCTTC

clone size: once
J gene: TRBJ2-7
D gene: NA
V gene: TRBV5-6
CDR3 protein: CASSLKDTDEQYF
CDR3 DNA: TGTGCCAGCAGCTTGAAGGACACCGACGAGCAGTACTTC

clone size: NA
J gene: TRBJ2-2
D gene: NA
V gene: TRBV7-3
CDR3 protein: CASSPGGTGELFF
CDR3 DNA: TGTGCCAGCAGTCCCGGGGGAACCGGGGAGCTGTTTTTT

clone size: NA
J gene: TRBJ2-5
D gene: TRBD1
V gene: TRBV10-3
CDR3 protein: CAISTGEETQYF
CDR3 DNA: TGTGCCATCAGTACAGGGGAAGAGACCCAGTACTTC

clone size: NA
J gene: TRBJ1-2
D gene: NA
V gene: TRBV5-5
CDR3 protein: CASSLELGEPNYGYTF
CDR3 DNA: TGTGCCAGCAGCTTGGAATTGGGCGAACCGAACTATGGCTACACCTTC

clone size: once
J gene: TRBJ2-2
D gene: NA
V gene: TRBV6-6
CDR3 protein: CASSYSSTDVAGELFF
CDR3 DNA: TGTGCCAGCAGTTACTCCTCGACAGATGTGGCCGGGGAGCTGTTTTTT

clone size: NA
J gene: TRBJ2-1
D gene: NA
V gene: TRBV29-1
CDR3 protein: CSVWYSSYNEQFF
CDR3 DNA: TGCAGCGTCTGGTACAGCTCCTACAATGAGCAGTTCTTC

clone size: NA
J gene: TRBJ1-1
D gene: NA
V gene: TRBV6-6
CDR3 protein: CATGTTEAFF
CDR3 DNA: TGTGCCACAGGTACCACTGAAGCTTTCTTT

clone size: NA
J gene: TRBJ2-1
D gene: TRBD2
V gene: TRBV24-1
CDR3 protein: CATSDNAPSGADYNEQFF
CDR3 DNA: TGTGCCACCAGTGACAATGCACCTAGCGGGGCTGATTACAATGAGCAGTTCTTC

clone size: NA
J gene: TRBJ2-5
D gene: NA
V gene: TRBV19
CDR3 protein: CASRDNYQETQYF
CDR3 DNA: TGTGCCAGCCGGGACAACTACCAAGAGACCCAGTACTTC

clone size: once
J gene: TRBJ1-5
D gene: TRBD1
V gene: TRBV29-1
CDR3 protein: CSVSDREQPQHF
CDR3 DNA: TGCAGCGTTTCTGACAGGGAACAGCCCCAGCATTTT

clone size: NA
J gene: TRBJ2-1
D gene: TRBD1
V gene: TRBV19
CDR3 protein: CASSMGDRGYNEQFF
CDR3 DNA: TGTGCCAGTAGTATGGGGGACAGGGGCTACAATGAGCAGTTCTTC

clone size: NA
J gene: TRBJ2-7
D gene: TRBD1
V gene: TRBV5-1
CDR3 protein: CASSLQGSSYEQYF
CDR3 DNA: TGCGCCAGCAGCTTACAGGGGTCCTCCTACGAGCAGTACTTC

clone size: NA
J gene: TRBJ2-6
D gene: NA
V gene: TRBV6-6
CDR3 protein: CASSPVGANVLTF
CDR3 DNA: TGTGCCAGCAGCCCCGTGGGGGCCAACGTCCTGACTTTC

clone size: once
J gene: TRBJ1-1
D gene: NA
V gene: TRBV19
CDR3 protein: CASSIAGRANTEAFF
CDR3 DNA: TGTGCCAGTAGTATAGCCGGCAGGGCCAACACTGAAGCTTTCTTT

clone size: NA
J gene: TRBJ1-3
D gene: TRBD1
V gene: TRBV2
CDR3 protein: CASSGRDRGFGNTIYF
CDR3 DNA: TGTGCCAGCAGTGGTCGGGACAGGGGATTTGGAAACACCATATATTTT

clone size: NA
J gene: TRBJ2-1
D gene: NA
V gene: TRBV27
CDR3 protein: CASSRGPFGNEQFF
CDR3 DNA: TGTGCCAGCAGCCGAGGGCCTTTCGGAAATGAGCAGTTCTTC

clone size: NA
J gene: TRBJ1-1
D gene: TRBD1
V gene: TRBV10-3
CDR3 protein: CAIRTSGTESNTEAFF
CDR3 DNA: TGTGCCATCAGGACTTCCGGGACAGAATCGAACACTGAAGCTTTCTTT

clone size: NA
J gene: TRBJ2-1
D gene: NA
V gene: TRBV11-3
CDR3 protein: CASSLARTSYNEQFF
CDR3 DNA: TGTGCCAGCAGCTTGGCCAGGACATCCTACAATGAGCAGTTCTTC

clone size: once
J gene: TRBJ2-2
D gene: TRBD1
V gene: TRBV7-8
CDR3 protein: CASSLEVSRTGETGELFF
CDR3 DNA: TGTGCCAGCAGCTTAGAGGTGTCTAGGACAGGGGAGACCGGGGAGCTGTTTTTT

clone size: few
J gene: TRBJ1-2
D gene: TRBD1
V gene: TRBV5-1
CDR3 protein: CASSLERTGGYAYGYTF
CDR3 DNA: TGCGCCAGCAGCCTGGAACGGACAGGGGGTTATGCCTATGGCTACACCTTC

clone size: NA
J gene: TRBJ2-7
D gene: NA
V gene: TRBV2
CDR3 protein: CASSDQRQYF
CDR3 DNA: TGTGCCAGCAGTGACCAGCGGCAGTACTTC

clone size: NA
J gene: TRBJ2-7
D gene: TRBD1
V gene: TRBV7-2
CDR3 protein: CASSQRTGGYEQYF
CDR3 DNA: TGTGCCAGCAGCCAAAGGACAGGGGGCTACGAGCAGTACTTC